Below, 7 T cell receptor beta chains from the same sample are listed, as sequenced in a study of blood T cell repertoires in COVID-19. The method was immunoSEQ multiplex PCR; TCRdb's version includes in-frame clones alone and lacks a portion of them. The sample yields approximately 170,000 clones, around 86% seen once. The sequenced sample consisted of peripheral blood. All receptors come from a man in his 70s who had recovered from COVID-19.

The V call is TRBV28, the J call TRBJ1-2; D is uncertain. The CDR3 has 17 residues. The V gene's germline CDR1 is MDHEN and CDR2 SYDVKM. The germline V and J ends were trimmed by 5 bases and 4 bases, with 23 bases remaining between them. CDR3 sequence: CASSPGSVEGAAYGYTF. The DNA for the CDR3 is TGTGCCAGCAGTCCCGGGTCCGTCGAGGGAGCGGCCTATGGCTACACCTTC.

This CDR3 is CASSLAGETGELFF. CDR3 in DNA: TGCGCCAGCAGCTTGGCAGGGGAAACCGGGGAGCTGTTTTTT. The chain links TRBV5-1 to TRBJ2-2; maybe TRBD1 (6 bases). CDR3 length: 14 residues. Trimming shortened V by 0 bases and J by 5 bases, and 8 bases separated the two germline ends. Per the germline V gene, CDR1 is SGHRS and CDR2 is YFSETQ.

This clone was seen only a few times. The chain combines TRBV7-9 with TRBJ1-6; a weak D match, TRBD1 (5 bases). CDR1 is SEHNR and CDR2 is FQNEAQ in the germline V gene (reference sequence). V gave up 2 bases and J gave up 14 bases, with 19 bases separating them. The length of the CDR3 is 15 residues. The CDR3 here is CASSLTTGRTSALHF. CDR3 DNA: TGTGCCAGCAGCTTAACCACAGGACGAACGTCGGCCCTCCACTTT. Combining the CDR3 with reference TRBV7-9 and TRBJ1-6 gives the whole variable domain DTGVSQNPRHKITKRGQNVTFRCDPISEHNRLYWYRQTLGQGPEFLTYFQNEAQLEKSRLLSDRFSAERPKGSFSTLEIQRTEQGDSAMYLCASSLTTGRTSALHFGNGTRLTVT.

The chain has TRBV6-5 and TRBJ2-2; 11 bases are shared with TRBD1. V lost 7 bases to trimming and J lost 5 bases; unmatched junction nucleotides: 6. The CDR3 runs 15 residues. Per the germline V gene, CDR1 is MNHEY and CDR2 is SVGAGI. CDR3 protein: CASNPGTGGTGELFF. In DNA, the CDR3 is TGTGCCAGCAACCCCGGGACAGGGGGAACCGGGGAGCTGTTTTTT.

The table lists this clone with many counts. V usage is TRBV7-2 and J usage is TRBJ1-1; 7 nucleotides agree with TRBD1. CDR1 is SGHTA, CDR2 FQGNSA, per germline. CDR3 length: 15 amino acids. The V gene end was trimmed by 2 bases and the J gene end by 5 bases; junction bases not matched to a gene: 8. The CDR3 protein is CASSLTRVGQTEAFF. CDR3 DNA: TGTGCCAGCAGCTTAACTCGGGTGGGACAGACTGAAGCTTTCTTT. The whole variable domain, filled in from reference TRBV7-2 and TRBJ1-1, reads GAGVSQSPSNKVTEKGKDVELRCDPISGHTALYWYRQSLGQGLEFLIYFQGNSAPDKSGLPSDRFSAERTGGSVSTLTIQRTQQEDSAVYLCASSLTRVGQTEAFFGQGTRLTVV.

The chain is built from TRBV28 and TRBJ2-1; perhaps TRBD1 as D (6 bases). CDR1 and CDR2 (germline): MDHEN, SYDVKM. With 8 bases removed from V and 6 bases from J, the gap between germline ends came to 20 bases. This CDR3 has 15 residues. CDR3 amino acids: CASGLSRAGVNEQFF. The CDR3 coding sequence is TGTGCCAGCGGGCTCTCCAGGGCAGGGGTCAATGAGCAGTTCTTC.

The CDR3 reads CAWIRGRIGNSPLHF. Written as DNA, the CDR3 is TGTGCCTGGATCAGGGGACGAATTGGTAATTCACCCCTCCACTTT. This chain links TRBV30 with TRBJ1-6, with D possibly being TRBD1 (6 bases). V was clipped by 4 bases and J by 6 bases, with 16 bases between them. CDR3 length: 15 amino acids. Germline values: CDR1 GTSNPN, CDR2 SVGIG (reference sequence).